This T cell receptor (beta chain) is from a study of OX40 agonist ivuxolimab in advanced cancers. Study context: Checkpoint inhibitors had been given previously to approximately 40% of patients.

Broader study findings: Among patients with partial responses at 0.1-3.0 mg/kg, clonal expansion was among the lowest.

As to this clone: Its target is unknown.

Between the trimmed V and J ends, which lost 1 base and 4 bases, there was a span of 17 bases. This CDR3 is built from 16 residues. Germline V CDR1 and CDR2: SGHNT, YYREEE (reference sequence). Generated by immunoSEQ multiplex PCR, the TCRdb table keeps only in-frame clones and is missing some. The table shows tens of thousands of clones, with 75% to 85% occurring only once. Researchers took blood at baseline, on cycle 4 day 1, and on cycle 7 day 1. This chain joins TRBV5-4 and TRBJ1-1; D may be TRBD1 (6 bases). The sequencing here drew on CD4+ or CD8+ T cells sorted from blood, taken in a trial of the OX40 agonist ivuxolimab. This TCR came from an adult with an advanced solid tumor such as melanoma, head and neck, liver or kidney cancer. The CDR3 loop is CASSLSMSGAVTEAFF. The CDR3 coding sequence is TGTGCCAGCAGCTTGTCCATGTCAGGGGCTGTCACTGAAGCTTTCTTT.